This is a list of T cell receptor beta chains from one sample in a study of blood T cells in healthy people across ages. TCRdb analysed the 5' RACE reads with MiXCR anew, one entry per CDR3 protein. The table lists about 730,000 distinct CDR3 sequences, roughly 43% of them singletons. Sequenced input: blood. Source of these receptors: a woman in her sixties or seventies in good health. CDR3s include the opening cysteine and the closing phenylalanine or tryptophan. The D gene is left open where the match is weak. Clone size is not always given. Where it is, it says once, few, many or a class for expanded clones.

TRBV6-6	TRBJ1-2	.	TRBD1	13	CASRDRGSGGYTF	TGTGCCTCCCGGGACAGGGGGTCTGGAGGCTACACCTTC
TRBV7-9	TRBJ2-3	once	.	14	CAIPRDGTSDTQYF	TGTGCCATCCCCCGGGACGGCACCTCAGATACGCAGTATTTT
TRBV28	TRBJ1-5	.	TRBD1	15	CASKTGFYSNQPQHF	TGTGCCAGCAAGACAGGGTTCTATAGCAATCAGCCCCAGCATTTT
TRBV21-1	TRBJ1-4	.	.	16	CASSQTGEVANEKLFF	TGTGCCAGCAGCCAGACAGGGGAGGTGGCTAATGAAAAACTGTTTTTT
TRBV10-3	TRBJ2-7	.	TRBD2	14	CAISESLAGDEQYF	TGTGCCATCAGTGAGTCTCTAGCGGGAGATGAGCAGTACTTC
TRBV6-1	TRBJ2-7	.	TRBD1	18	CASSEGKVWTGPSYEQYF	TGTGCCAGCAGTGAAGGTAAAGTTTGGACAGGACCCTCCTACGAGCAGTACTTC
TRBV18	TRBJ1-5	.	.	15	CASSPVRVGNQPQHF	TGTGCCAGCTCACCAGTGAGGGTTGGCAATCAGCCCCAGCATTTT
TRBV7-9	TRBJ2-3	few	TRBD2	16	CASSFGLAVGTDTQYF	TGTGCCAGCAGCTTTGGACTAGCGGTTGGCACAGATACGCAGTATTTT
TRBV27	TRBJ2-7	.	TRBD1	15	CASSRQGAGAYEQYF	TGTGCCAGCAGTCGACAGGGGGCCGGGGCCTACGAGCAGTACTTC
TRBV2	TRBJ2-1	.	.	11	CASSEQERQFF	TGTGCCAGCAGTGAACAGGAAAGGCAGTTCTTC
TRBV28	TRBJ1-2	few	TRBD1	14	CASMPGQANYGYTF	TGTGCCAGCATGCCGGGACAGGCTAACTATGGCTACACCTTC
TRBV20-1	TRBJ2-7	.	.	12	CSARARDYEQYF	TGCAGTGCTAGGGCCAGAGACTACGAGCAGTACTTC
TRBV6-2/TRBV6-3	TRBJ1-6	few	TRBD1	14	CASSAQGRDSPLHF	TGTGCCAGCAGTGCACAGGGGCGGGATTCACCCCTCCACTTT
TRBV3-1	TRBJ2-7	many	.	13	CASSLRGGGEQYF	TGTGCCAGCAGCCTACGTGGCGGAGGCGAGCAGTACTTC
TRBV9	TRBJ2-3	few	.	15	CASSRTGAYADTQYF	TGTGCCAGCAGTAGGACGGGAGCTTACGCAGATACGCAGTATTTT
TRBV7-2	TRBJ2-3	medium-sized	TRBD2	13	CASSSAGADTQYF	TGTGCCAGCAGCTCCGCGGGAGCAGATACGCAGTATTTT
TRBV2	TRBJ2-4	.	TRBD2	17	CASSVSGSRGAKNIQYF	TGTGCCAGCAGTGTAAGCGGGAGTCGAGGAGCCAAAAACATTCAGTACTTC
TRBV4-2	TRBJ2-2	.	TRBD2	20	CASSQPRASGERVEAGELFF	TGTGCCAGCAGCCAACCGCGGGCTAGCGGGGAGCGCGTCGAGGCCGGGGAGCTGTTTTTT
TRBV3-1	TRBJ1-1	few	.	13	CASSQVGNTEAFF	TGTGCCAGCAGCCAAGTAGGGAACACTGAAGCTTTCTTT
TRBV29-1	TRBJ2-2	.	.	15	CSVEDRLLNTGELFF	TGCAGCGTTGAAGACAGGTTATTGAACACCGGGGAGCTGTTTTTT
TRBV6-5	TRBJ2-2	.	.	16	CASSHAGDQNTGELFF	TGTGCCAGCAGCCACGCCGGGGACCAGAACACCGGGGAGCTGTTTTTT
TRBV21-1	TRBJ1-2	few	.	19	CASSKNWDRKPRTRYGYTF	TGTGCCAGCAGCAAAAATTGGGACCGCAAGCCTCGAACGAGGTATGGCTACACCTTC
TRBV29-1	TRBJ2-6	many	TRBD1	15	CSARQGSSGANVLTF	TGCAGCGCTCGACAGGGAAGCTCTGGGGCCAACGTCCTGACTTTC
TRBV20-1	TRBJ2-3	many	TRBD2	14	CSALAEAPTDTQYF	TGCAGTGCCCTAGCGGAAGCCCCCACAGATACGCAGTATTTT
TRBV3-1	TRBJ1-2	.	.	14	CASSPMTGSSGYTF	TGTGCCAGCAGCCCCATGACGGGTAGTTCTGGCTACACCTTC
TRBV2	TRBJ2-1	few	TRBD1	12	CASTTGAGEQFF	TGTGCCAGCACGACAGGGGCGGGTGAGCAGTTCTTC
TRBV29-1	TRBJ2-7	many	.	13	CSAGGRVVYEQYF	TGCAGCGCTGGGGGACGCGTGGTCTACGAGCAGTACTTC
TRBV7-9	TRBJ2-5	few	TRBD1	17	CASSYTPGQGIAETQYF	TGTGCCAGCAGTTACACCCCGGGACAGGGAATTGCAGAGACCCAGTACTTC
TRBV29-1	TRBJ2-1	many	.	12	CSVDSGSNEQFF	TGCAGCGTTGATTCAGGGAGCAATGAGCAGTTCTTC
TRBV7-2	TRBJ2-4	.	TRBD1	16	CASSLVWDRARNIQYF	TGTGCCAGCAGCTTAGTATGGGACAGGGCGAGAAACATTCAGTACTTC
TRBV28	TRBJ2-7	many	.	12	CASSLSAMEQYF	TGTGCCAGCAGTTTATCTGCAATGGAGCAGTACTTC
TRBV7-2	TRBJ2-1	.	TRBD2	14	CASSTTGTSNEQFF	TGTGCCAGCAGCACAACCGGGACTAGCAATGAGCAGTTCTTC
TRBV18	TRBJ2-4	few	.	13	CASSPGQINIQYF	TGTGCCAGCTCCCCCGGACAGATAAACATTCAGTACTTC
TRBV30	TRBJ1-4	.	.	13	CAWTGGRNEKLFF	TGTGCCTGGACCGGGGGGCGCAATGAAAAACTGTTTTTT
TRBV29-1	TRBJ2-5	many	TRBD2	12	CTARRGEETQYF	TGCACCGCGAGGCGGGGGGAAGAGACCCAGTACTTC
TRBV20-1	TRBJ2-5	.	.	13	CSAKGVRQETQYF	TGCAGTGCTAAAGGGGTGAGACAAGAGACCCAGTACTTC
TRBV6-1	TRBJ2-5	once	TRBD2	14	CASRGTSGSYERYF	TGTGCCAGCAGGGGGACTAGCGGGAGCTACGAGCGGTACTTC
TRBV2	TRBJ2-5	few	.	12	CAGSTGSETQYF	TGTGCCGGATCTACAGGGTCGGAGACCCAGTACTTC
TRBV3-1	TRBJ2-7	many	.	13	CASSQRGTYEQYF	TGTGCCAGCAGCCAAAGAGGGACCTACGAGCAGTACTTC
TRBV20-1	TRBJ2-1	.	.	13	CSASSPPGDEQFF	TGCAGTGCTAGTAGCCCCCCCGGGGATGAGCAGTTCTTC
TRBV7-9	TRBJ2-1	.	.	12	CASSLDLGEQFF	TGTGCCAGCAGCCTTGACCTCGGTGAGCAGTTCTTC
TRBV3-1	TRBJ2-7	.	TRBD1	16	CASSQGEGQGPGEQYF	TGTGCCAGCAGCCAAGGGGAAGGACAGGGACCGGGCGAGCAGTACTTC
TRBV5-1	TRBJ1-2	few	.	15	CASSYGTPRDYGYTF	TGCGCCAGCAGCTACGGGACGCCCAGAGACTATGGCTACACCTTC
TRBV2	TRBJ2-3	few	.	16	CASSLEGPTSTDTQYF	TGTGCCAGCAGTCTTGAGGGACCAACTAGCACAGATACGCAGTATTTT
TRBV11-3	TRBJ2-3	.	.	16	CASSLDQPGSTDTQYF	TGTGCCAGCAGCTTAGATCAGCCAGGGAGCACAGATACGCAGTATTTT
TRBV7-2	TRBJ2-5	.	TRBD2	15	CASSLVAGVPGTQYF	TGTGCCAGCAGCTTAGTTGCGGGAGTTCCAGGGACCCAGTACTTC
TRBV5-1	TRBJ2-1	many	TRBD2	15	CASSRGEVIGNEQFF	TGCGCCAGCAGCCGGGGGGAGGTTATCGGCAATGAGCAGTTCTTC
TRBV6-1	TRBJ2-4	few	TRBD1	15	CAIAPGTGGYNEQYF	TGTGCCATCGCTCCCGGGACAGGGGGGTACAATGAGCAGTACTTC
TRBV29-1	TRBJ2-1	few	TRBD2	17	CSVEGSLGGGLGNEQFF	TGCAGCGTTGAGGGCTCCCTGGGGGGAGGGCTCGGTAATGAGCAGTTCTTC
TRBV5-1	TRBJ2-1	.	TRBD1	16	CASSRDGTGGRDEQFF	TGCGCCAGCAGCAGAGACGGGACAGGGGGAAGGGATGAGCAGTTCTTC
TRBV3-1	TRBJ2-7	few	.	12	CASSQTGTEQYF	TGTGCCAGCAGCCAAACAGGGACCGAGCAGTACTTC
TRBV5-5	TRBJ1-1	.	TRBD1	16	CASSPLGTDMNTEAFF	TGTGCCAGCAGCCCCCTGGGGACAGACATGAACACTGAAGCTTTCTTT
TRBV28	TRBJ2-7	.	.	14	CASTSQSLSYEQYF	TGTGCCAGCACTTCACAGTCCCTCTCCTACGAGCAGTACTTC
TRBV7-2	TRBJ2-7	.	.	16	CASSLGGRTVYNEQYF	TGTGCCAGCAGCTTAGGGGGACGGACTGTCTACAATGAGCAGTACTTC
TRBV7-9	TRBJ2-7	many	TRBD1	16	CASSSDSGQGEYEQYF	TGTGCCAGCAGCTCCGATAGCGGACAGGGGGAATACGAGCAGTACTTC
TRBV20-1	TRBJ2-3	.	.	11	CSATRWGTQYF	TGCAGTGCTACCCGGTGGGGTACGCAGTATTTT
TRBV29-1	TRBJ2-1	.	.	11	CSPTESNEQFF	TGCAGCCCTACGGAGAGCAATGAGCAGTTCTTC
TRBV5-1	TRBJ2-2	once	.	14	CASSADPGSGELFF	TGCGCCAGCAGCGCCGACCCAGGGTCCGGGGAGCTGTTTTTT
TRBV12-3/TRBV12-4	TRBJ2-4	.	.	19	CASSPTAIPLPIAKNIQYF	TGTGCCAGCAGTCCGACGGCCATACCTCTTCCAATAGCCAAAAACATTCAGTACTTC
TRBV5-1	TRBJ2-1	many	TRBD2	15	CASSSGGENYNEQFF	TGCGCCAGCAGTAGCGGGGGGGAAAACTACAATGAGCAGTTCTTC